The 20 T cell receptor beta chains below all came from one sample that was sequenced in a study of beta chain features in type 1 diabetes. General observations from the study: All four CD4+ subsets from Type 1 diabetes patients carried moderately but significantly shorter TCRB CDR3s.

Antigens of these TCRs are unknown. Investigators reverse transcribed all isolated RNA, so they sequenced expressed TCRB transcripts. Clones were sequenced by immunoSEQ multiplex PCR, and TCRdb holds only the in-frame ones, with some missing. The data contain 20,000 to 30,000 clones, roughly half of them singletons. Material for sequencing was stem cell memory CD4+ T cells from blood. The receptor set was obtained from a man aged 25-45 years with type 1 diabetes.

CDR3 amino acids: CASSSPESYEQYF. CDR3 coding DNA: TGTGCCAGCAGTTCCCCCGAGAGCTACGAGCAGTACTTC. The chain joins TRBV2 to TRBJ2-7, with D hard to call. Trimming pared 5 bases from V and 3 bases from J, leaving 11 bases between. Germline V gene sequence: CDR1 SNHLY, CDR2 FYNNEI. CDR3 length: 13 residues.

The DNA for the CDR3 is TGTGCCAGCAGCTTGGGTCCGGGACAGGGGGTTGGCTACACCTTC. Amino acids: CASSLGPGQGVGYTF. The chain joins TRBV11-2 to TRBJ1-2, with 11 bases that match TRBD1. Germline CDR1 SGHAT, CDR2 FQNNGV. The CDR3 loop spans 15 amino acids. J lost 7 bases, V lost 3 bases, and 7 bases had no gene match. Full variable domain (remainder filled in from reference TRBV11-2 and TRBJ1-2): EAGVAQSPRYKIIEKRQSVAFWCNPISGHATLYWYQQILGQGPKLLIQFQNNGVVDDSQLPKDRFSAERLKGVDSTLKIQPAKLEDSAVYLCASSLGPGQGVGYTFGSGTRLTVV.

This clone appeared a few times. V is TRBV4-2 and J is TRBJ2-6; D is undetermined. The V gene's germline CDR1 is LGHNA and CDR2 YNFKEQ. Trimming took off 0 bases at V and 1 base at J, with 7 bases between the two ends. The CDR3 sequence is 16 residues long. In DNA form, the CDR3 reads TGTGCCAGCAGCCAAGATTTACAGTCTGGGGCCAACGTCCTGACTTTC. Translating it yields CASSQDLQSGANVLTF.

The gene calls are TRBV7-9 and TRBJ1-6; TRBD1 matches at 8 bases. Germline lookup yields CDR1 SEHNR and CDR2 FQNEAQ (reference sequence). With 4 bases clipped from V and 7 bases from J, the junction kept 3 bases outside the gene matches. This CDR3 contains 14 residues. The CDR3 loop is CASSSTGGNSPLHF. CDR3 in DNA: TGTGCCAGCAGCTCAACAGGGGGGAATTCACCCCTCCACTTT.

The V gene is TRBV5-1, the J gene TRBJ1-4; 8 nucleotides match TRBD1. Germline V gives CDR1 SGHRS, CDR2 YFSETQ. The CDR3 runs to 15 residues. Trimming cost V 0 bases and J 8 bases; bases outside gene matches: 6. The CDR3 loop is CASSLGTGQWEKLFF. CDR3 in DNA: TGCGCCAGCAGCTTGGGGACAGGGCAATGGGAAAAACTGTTTTTT.

This clone occurred a few times. This chain joins TRBV5-1 and TRBJ1-2, with 8 nucleotides matching TRBD1. The V segment lost 0 bases and the J segment 1 base; nucleotides outside the gene matches: 5. CDR1 and CDR2 (germline): SGHRS, YFSETQ. There are 16 residues in the CDR3. The CDR3 protein is CASSLGDRRGNYGYTF. DNA of the CDR3: TGCGCCAGCAGCTTGGGGGACAGGCGGGGTAACTATGGCTACACCTTC.

J is TRBJ2-1 and V is TRBV7-8; 10 bases fit TRBD2. The V segment lost 7 bases and the J segment 0 bases; nucleotides outside the gene matches: 3. This CDR3 region has 15 residues. Germline-derived CDR1 and CDR2 are SGHVS and FQNEAQ. The CDR3: CASTPSGSSYNEQFF. Here the CDR3 DNA reads TGTGCCAGCACCCCTAGCGGGAGCTCCTACAATGAGCAGTTCTTC.

The J gene is TRBJ1-4, the V gene TRBV5-4; 7 bases map to TRBD1. CDR1 SGHNT and CDR2 YYREEE come from the germline V gene (reference sequence). The CDR3 has 14 residues. J lost 5 bases, V lost 4 bases, and 5 bases had no gene match. CDR3 region: CASSVGQSNEKLFF. As DNA, the CDR3 is TGTGCCAGCAGCGTGGGACAGTCGAATGAAAAACTGTTTTTT.

The chain links TRBV6-5 to TRBJ2-2, with TRBD1 matching 7 bases. Per germline, CDR1 MNHEY and CDR2 SVGAGI. The CDR3 extends over 14 amino acids. J lost 6 bases, V lost 8 bases, and 9 bases had no gene match. In DNA form, the CDR3 reads TGTGCCAGCTGTAGGCAGGGGGTGGCCGGGGAGCTGTTTTTT. Translation gives CASCRQGVAGELFF.

This sequence joins TRBV9 and TRBJ2-2; D is unclear. The CDR3 loop spans 14 amino acids. Trimming took off 0 bases at V and 3 bases at J, with 6 bases between the two ends. Germline values: CDR1 SGDLS, CDR2 YYNGEE. The DNA of the CDR3 is TGTGCCAGCAGCGTAGGGCAGGACACCGGGGAGCTGTTTTTT. Its protein product is CASSVGQDTGELFF.

This clone has more than one count but fewer than ten. The chain's CDR3 is CASSTRDRENTEAFF. The CDR3 DNA reads as TGCGCCAGCAGCACCCGGGACAGAGAAAACACTGAAGCTTTCTTT. The chain joins TRBV5-1 to TRBJ1-1; TRBD1 aligns across 7 bases. The V segment lost 4 bases and the J segment 2 bases; nucleotides outside the gene matches: 8. The CDR3 contains 15 residues. CDR1 is SGHRS and CDR2 is YFSETQ in the germline V gene.

V usage is TRBV29-1 and J usage is TRBJ1-1; D is uncertain. The CDR3 totals 13 residues. Germline values: CDR1 SQVTM, CDR2 ANQGSEA. V lost 3 bases to trimming and J lost 1 base, with 9 bases between them. The CDR3, as DNA: TGCAGCGTTGATGAGGGTGGGAACACTGAAGCTTTCTTT. Translated: CSVDEGGNTEAFF.

CDR3 nucleotides: TGTGCCAGCAGCACGCAGGGGGCTCGGAATAATTCACCCCTCCACTTT. Its translation is CASSTQGARNNSPLHF. The chain is built from TRBV11-2 and TRBJ1-6; 8 nucleotides match TRBD1. The trim removed 5 bases at V and 5 bases at J, leaving 8 bases unmatched. The CDR3 extends over 16 amino acids. Germline V gives CDR1 SGHAT, CDR2 FQNNGV.

The V gene is TRBV19, the J gene TRBJ2-2; 9 bases fit TRBD1. Trimming at V came to 2 bases and at J to 6 bases, leaving 7 bases not matched to a gene. Germline loops: CDR1 LNHDA, CDR2 SQIVND (reference sequence). The CDR3 consists of 16 residues. DNA for the CDR3: TGTGCCAGTAGTATATCCGGGACAGGGTACTCCGGGGAGCTGTTTTTT. Translated, it gives CASSISGTGYSGELFF.

V usage is TRBV7-6 and J usage is TRBJ2-2, with a tentative D call TRBD2 (6 bases). V lost 7 bases to trimming and J lost 4 bases, with 16 bases between them. CDR1 SGHVS and CDR2 FNYEAQ come from the germline V gene. The CDR3 is 15 amino acids. The chain's CDR3 is CASTPGGNPTGELFF. For the CDR3, the DNA is TGTGCCAGCACCCCCGGGGGAAATCCCACCGGGGAGCTGTTTTTT.

This chain links TRBV7-8 with TRBJ2-7; D gene ambiguous. Trimming removed 1 base from V and 1 base from J, with 8 bases in between. The CDR3 spans 14 residues. The V gene's germline CDR1 is SGHVS and CDR2 FQNEAQ. CDR3 loop: CASSLEWHSYEQYF. The CDR3 region has the DNA TGTGCCAGCAGCTTAGAGTGGCATTCCTACGAGCAGTACTTC. Variable domain in full (rest from reference TRBV7-8 and TRBJ2-7): GAGVSQSPRYKVAKRGQDVALRCDPISGHVSLFWYQQALGQGPEFLTYFQNEAQLDKSGLPSDRFFAERPEGSVSTLKIQRTQQEDSAVYLCASSLEWHSYEQYFGPGTRLTVT.

The V call is TRBV11-2, the J call TRBJ2-3; 7 bases line up with TRBD1. The CDR3 covers 18 residues. Trimming at V came to 5 bases and at J to 4 bases, leaving 18 bases not matched to a gene. Germline values: CDR1 SGHAT, CDR2 FQNNGV. The CDR3 sequence is CASSHRPTSTGKADTQYF. CDR3 nucleotide sequence: TGTGCCAGCAGCCACAGACCCACATCGACAGGGAAAGCAGATACGCAGTATTTT.

This chain connects TRBV19 to TRBJ2-7; tentative D call: TRBD1 (6 bases). The CDR3 covers 15 residues. From germline, CDR1 is LNHDA and CDR2 SQIVND (reference sequence). Trimming shortened V by 1 base and J by 1 base, and 11 bases separated the two germline ends. CDR3 nucleotide sequence: TGTGCCAGTAGTATAGCCTGGGACACATCCTACGAGCAGTACTTC. Its protein is CASSIAWDTSYEQYF. Looking up the rest from reference TRBV19 and TRBJ2-7 gives the full variable domain: DGGITQSPKYLFRKEGQNVTLSCEQNLNHDAMYWYRQDPGQGLRLIYYSQIVNDFQKGDIAEGYSVSREKKESFPLTVTSAQKNPTAFYLCASSIAWDTSYEQYFGPGTRLTVT.

This clone was detected only a few times. The chain recombines TRBV5-1 with TRBJ1-4, with D possibly being TRBD1 (6 bases). V was pared by 3 bases and J by 2 bases, with 14 bases between. Germline CDR1 SGHRS, CDR2 YFSETQ. This CDR3 is built from 16 residues. CDR3 sequence: CASSWRQAGTNEKLFF. CDR3 DNA sequence: TGCGCCAGCAGCTGGCGACAGGCCGGGACTAATGAAAAACTGTTTTTT.

The table lists this clone with a few counts. This chain joins TRBV14 and TRBJ2-6, with D possibly matching TRBD1 (5 bases). The CDR3 runs to 14 residues. The germline V and J ends were trimmed by 3 bases and 3 bases, with 6 bases remaining between them. The V gene's germline CDR1 is SGHDN and CDR2 FVKESK. CDR3 region: CASSHRVGANVLTF. In DNA, the CDR3 is TGTGCCAGCAGCCACAGGGTTGGGGCCAACGTCCTGACTTTC.